The next 21 T cell receptor beta chains were all read from a single sample in a study of shared clonotypes between healthy human individuals (dated by TCRdb to 2019 to 2021). The library was obtained by the immunoSEQ multiplex PCR assay. Not all clones reach the TCRdb copy of this immuneACCESS table, which keeps in-frame sequences only. Checked studies attribute under half of the gap to unresolved V genes and leave the rest unexplained. For this sample the table gives some 1.4 million clones, of which around 97% were detected only once. Roughly 1.1% of the sample comes from the top ten. Sequencing used naive CD4+ T cells sorted from blood. Per the publication, the cell subset or site label means: CD45RA+ positively selected. Receptor source: a man aged 25 to 40 in good health.

The rearrangement joins TRBV25-1 to TRBJ2-3; no clear D. This CDR3 has 12 amino acids. Trimming took 3 bases from V and 4 from J, leaving 5 bases between them. Per germline, CDR1 MGHDK and CDR2 SYGVNS. CDR3 residues: CASSDLSDTQYF. DNA of the CDR3: TGTGCCAGCAGTGACTTATCAGATACGCAGTATTTT.

This rearrangement joins TRBV30 to TRBJ2-3; D assignment may be TRBD1 or TRBD2 (5 bases each). Trimming shortened V by 5 bases and J by 8 bases, and 23 bases separated the two germline ends. Per germline, CDR1 GTSNPN and CDR2 SVGIG (reference sequence). The CDR3 consists of 15 residues. The CDR3 loop is CAWPGTTKTPGTQYF. For the CDR3, the DNA is TGTGCCTGGCCAGGGACCACCAAAACGCCAGGTACGCAGTATTTT. Full variable domain (missing parts from reference TRBV30 and TRBJ2-3): SQTIHQWPATLVQPVGSPLSLECTVEGTSNPNLYWYRQAAGRGLQLLFYSVGIGQISSEVPQNLSASRPQDRQFILSSKKLLLSDSGFYLCAWPGTTKTPGTQYFGPGTRLTVL.

The chain links TRBV5-1 to TRBJ2-1; D is perhaps TRBD2 (5 bases). In germline, CDR1 is SGHRS, CDR2 YFSETQ. The CDR3 is 18 residues long. V dropped 4 bases and J dropped 5 bases, with 25 bases sitting between them. Here the CDR3 DNA reads TGCGCCAGCAGCATACGACTCGGCCAGCGGAGCTCGAACAATGAGCAGTTCTTC. Amino acids: CASSIRLGQRSSNNEQFF.

This chain connects TRBV27 to TRBJ2-6, with D maybe TRBD1 (5 bases). Germline CDR1 and CDR2: MNHEY and SMNVEV (reference sequence). The CDR3 covers 15 residues. Trimming removed 5 bases from V and 2 bases from J, with 10 bases in between. The CDR3 region is CASSRQSPGANVLTF. CDR3 DNA sequence: TGTGCCAGCAGTCGACAGAGCCCTGGGGCCAACGTCCTGACTTTC.

The V call is TRBV2, the J call TRBJ2-3, with D hard to call. V gave up 6 bases and J gave up 0 bases, with 16 bases separating them. Germline CDR1 is SNHLY and CDR2 is FYNNEI. This CDR3 contains 16 residues. The CDR3: CASRKRPRESTDTQYF. CDR3 nucleotide sequence: TGTGCCAGCAGAAAAAGGCCCCGTGAGAGCACAGATACGCAGTATTTT.

The gene calls are TRBV6-5 and TRBJ2-7; TRBD2 is a possible D gene (6 bases). V lost 6 bases, J lost 2 bases, and 14 bases lay in between. Germline V lookup: CDR1 MNHEY, CDR2 SVGAGI. The length of the CDR3 is 14 residues. This chain's CDR3 is CASRGGKFTYEQYF. As DNA, the CDR3 is TGTGCCAGCAGAGGAGGGAAATTCACCTACGAGCAGTACTTC.

The genes are TRBV18 and TRBJ1-2; a possible D gene is TRBD1 (5 bases). Germline values: CDR1 KGHSH, CDR2 LQKENI. The CDR3 is 16 residues long. V was clipped by 6 bases and J by 3 bases, with 20 bases between them. The chain's CDR3 is CASSKQAQGLDYGYTF. DNA of the CDR3: TGTGCCAGCTCCAAGCAAGCCCAGGGCCTCGACTATGGCTACACCTTC.

The V gene is TRBV5-5, the J gene TRBJ2-7; tentative D call: TRBD2 (6 bases). The CDR3 extends over 15 amino acids. With 0 bases removed from V and 0 bases from J, the gap between germline ends came to 10 bases. Germline loops: CDR1 SGHKS, CDR2 YYEKEE (reference sequence). The CDR3 coding sequence is TGTGCCAGCAGCTTGGTACTAGCCGGCTCCTACGAGCAGTACTTC. It is translated as CASSLVLAGSYEQYF.

The chain recombines TRBV11-2 with TRBJ2-2; 10 nucleotides align to TRBD2. There are 15 residues in the CDR3. Trimming removed 4 bases from V and 5 bases from J; junction bases left unmatched: 4. The germline V gene has CDR1 SGHAT and CDR2 FQNNGV. This CDR3 is CASSYTSGITGELFF. The CDR3, as DNA: TGTGCCAGCAGCTACACTAGCGGGATAACCGGGGAGCTGTTTTTT.

The gene calls are TRBV5-1 and TRBJ1-5; the D gene is possibly TRBD1 (5 bases). The CDR3 runs to 12 residues. The V end lost 3 bases, the J end lost 7 bases, and 8 bases lay between the germline ends. Germline loops: CDR1 SGHRS, CDR2 YFSETQ. CDR3 coding DNA: TGCGCCAGCAGCTACCGGGACCAGCCCCAGCATTTT. This gives the protein CASSYRDQPQHF.

The rearrangement links TRBV29-1 to TRBJ2-2, with TRBD1 matching over 7 bases. The V gene's germline CDR1 is SQVTM and CDR2 ANQGSEA. This CDR3 contains 13 residues. The V segment lost 6 bases and the J segment 4 bases; nucleotides outside the gene matches: 5. The CDR3 DNA reads TGCAGCGTAGACACAGGGGTCACCGGGGAGCTGTTTTTT. Translation gives CSVDTGVTGELFF.

The chain is built from TRBV7-2 and TRBJ1-3, with D tentatively TRBD1 (6 bases). The CDR3 consists of 13 residues. The germline V gene encodes CDR1 SGHTA and CDR2 FQGNSA. The V end was cut by 5 bases, the J end by 3 bases, with 8 bases between. The DNA for the CDR3 is TGTGCCAGCAGCCAGGGGATTGGAAACACCATATATTTT. Translating it yields CASSQGIGNTIYF.

This clone was recorded once. V and J are TRBV15 and TRBJ1-5; no clear D. CDR3 length equals 14 residues. V was trimmed by 1 base and J by 5 bases, leaving 9 bases between them. The germline V gene has CDR1 LNHNV and CDR2 YYDKDF (reference sequence). The CDR3 nucleotides read TGTGCCACCAGCAGAGTGCGGAGCCATCAGCCCCAGCATTTT. Translation: CATSRVRSHQPQHF.

On this clone: Other DNA variants within this sample encode the same CDR3. The chain has TRBV28 and TRBJ1-1; D is undetermined. The CDR3 is made up of 12 amino acids. Trimming removed 6 bases from V and 0 bases from J, with 5 bases in between. Germline loops: CDR1 MDHEN, CDR2 SYDVKM. As DNA, the CDR3 is TGTGCCAGCAGAAGATTGAACACTGAAGCTTTCTTT. This gives the protein CASRRLNTEAFF.

The rearrangement links TRBV7-9 to TRBJ1-2; D is unclear. V was shortened by 0 bases and J by 0 bases, with 14 bases between the two germline ends. This CDR3 has 17 amino acids. Germline V gives CDR1 SEHNR, CDR2 FQNEAQ (reference sequence). The CDR3 loop reads CASSLASEARANYGYTF. As DNA, the CDR3 is TGTGCCAGCAGCTTAGCCTCGGAGGCCCGAGCTAACTATGGCTACACCTTC.

The chain links TRBV5-1 to TRBJ1-2, with D uncertain. V was cut by 4 bases and J by 1 base, with 11 bases left in between. There are 14 residues in the CDR3. Per the germline V gene, CDR1 is SGHRS and CDR2 is YFSETQ. In DNA form, the CDR3 reads TGCGCCAGCAGCATGGGAATCGGTAACTATGGCTACACCTTC. It specifies CASSMGIGNYGYTF.

The chain is built from TRBV5-8 and TRBJ2-7, with a weak D call TRBD2 (5 bases). Germline loops: CDR1 SGHTS, CDR2 YDEGEE. CDR3 length: 13 residues. Trimming took off 4 bases at V and 7 bases at J, with 15 bases between the two ends. This chain's CDR3 is CASSRLGSGEQYF. The CDR3 bases are TGTGCCAGCAGCCGCCTGGGGTCGGGAGAGCAGTACTTC. Full variable domain (outside the CDR3, taken from reference TRBV5-8 and TRBJ2-7): EAGVTQSPTHLIKTRGQQATLRCSPISGHTSVYWYQQALGLGLQFLLWYDEGEERNRGNFPPRFSGRQFPNYSSELNVNALELEDSALYLCASSRLGSGEQYFGPGTRLTVT.

The rearrangement joins TRBV7-9 to TRBJ1-2; D is undetermined. Germline values: CDR1 SEHNR, CDR2 FQNEAQ (reference sequence). Trimming shortened V by 5 bases and J by 7 bases, and 14 bases separated the two germline ends. The CDR3 covers 13 residues. The CDR3 sequence: CASSVTAMRGYTF. The CDR3 nucleotides read TGTGCCAGCAGCGTCACAGCTATGCGTGGCTACACCTTC. Combining the CDR3 with reference TRBV7-9 and TRBJ1-2 gives the whole variable domain DTGVSQNPRHKITKRGQNVTFRCDPISEHNRLYWYRQTLGQGPEFLTYFQNEAQLEKSRLLSDRFSAERPKGSFSTLEIQRTEQGDSAMYLCASSVTAMRGYTFGSGTRLTVV.

This clone appeared a single time. The chain couples TRBV19 to TRBJ2-7, with 9 bases identical to TRBD2. From germline, CDR1 is LNHDA and CDR2 SQIVND (reference sequence). J was trimmed by 4 bases and V by 5 bases; bases with no gene match: 9. CDR3 length equals 15 residues. The CDR3 nucleotides read TGTGCCAGTAGTCCACGAGGACTAGCGAATTACGAGCAGTACTTC. Encoded protein: CASSPRGLANYEQYF.

This chain joins TRBV5-1 and TRBJ2-2; no clear D. The CDR3 has 16 amino acids. Germline loops: CDR1 SGHRS, CDR2 YFSETQ. V was clipped by 4 bases and J by 2 bases, with 15 bases between them. In nucleotides, the CDR3 is TGCGCCAGCAGCCCCGCCGGGTCAAGCAACACCGGGGAGCTGTTTTTT. This sequence encodes CASSPAGSSNTGELFF.

This chain uses TRBV6-5 with TRBJ1-2, with D hard to call. The CDR3 totals 11 residues. The V gene's germline CDR1 is MNHEY and CDR2 SVGAGI. Trimming stripped 10 bases from V and 3 bases from J, with 9 bases between. The CDR3 is CATREDYGYTF. The CDR3 DNA reads TGTGCCACCCGTGAAGACTATGGCTACACCTTC.